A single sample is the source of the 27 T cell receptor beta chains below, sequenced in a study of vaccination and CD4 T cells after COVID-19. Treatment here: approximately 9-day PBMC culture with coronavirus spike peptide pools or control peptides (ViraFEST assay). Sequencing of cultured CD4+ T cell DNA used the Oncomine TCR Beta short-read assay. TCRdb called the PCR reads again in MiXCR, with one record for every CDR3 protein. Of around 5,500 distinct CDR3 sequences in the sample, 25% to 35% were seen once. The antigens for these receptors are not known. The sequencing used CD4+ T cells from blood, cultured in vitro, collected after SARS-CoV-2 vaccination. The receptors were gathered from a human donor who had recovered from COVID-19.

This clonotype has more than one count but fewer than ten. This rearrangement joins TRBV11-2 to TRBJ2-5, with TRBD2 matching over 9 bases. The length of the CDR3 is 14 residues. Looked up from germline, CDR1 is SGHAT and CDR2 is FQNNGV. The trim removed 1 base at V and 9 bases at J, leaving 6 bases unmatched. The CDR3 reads CASSLVASGKAQYF. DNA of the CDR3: TGTGCCAGCAGCTTAGTGGCTAGCGGGAAGGCCCAGTACTTC.

The CDR3 reads CSARALSVGSGNTIYF. The CDR3 DNA reads as TGCAGTGCTAGAGCGCTTAGTGTGGGCTCTGGAAACACCATATATTTT. The rearrangement links TRBV20-1 to TRBJ1-3; no clear D gene. The CDR3 extends over 16 amino acids. The V gene's germline CDR1 is DFQATT and CDR2 SNEGSKA (reference sequence). V lost 1 base, J lost 0 bases, and 13 bases lay in between.

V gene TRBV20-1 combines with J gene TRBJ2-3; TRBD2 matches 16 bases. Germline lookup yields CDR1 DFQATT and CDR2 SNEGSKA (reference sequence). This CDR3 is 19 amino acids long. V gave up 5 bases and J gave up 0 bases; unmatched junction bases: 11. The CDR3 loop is CSAETRGLAGGRSTDTQYF. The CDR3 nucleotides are TGCAGTGCTGAGACTAGGGGACTAGCGGGAGGGCGTAGCACAGATACGCAGTATTTT.

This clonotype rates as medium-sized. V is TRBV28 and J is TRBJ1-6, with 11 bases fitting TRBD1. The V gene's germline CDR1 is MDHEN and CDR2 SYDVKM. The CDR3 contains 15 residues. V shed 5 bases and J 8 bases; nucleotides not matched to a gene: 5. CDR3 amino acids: CASSPGDRGDSPLHF. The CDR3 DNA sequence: TGTGCCAGCAGTCCAGGGGACAGGGGGGATTCACCCCTCCACTTT. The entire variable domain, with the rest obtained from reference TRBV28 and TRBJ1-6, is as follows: DVKVTQSSRYLVKRTGEKVFLECVQDMDHENMFWYRQDPGLGLRLIYFSYDVKMKEKGDIPEGYSVSREKKERFSLILESASTNQTSMYLCASSPGDRGDSPLHFGNGTRLTVT.

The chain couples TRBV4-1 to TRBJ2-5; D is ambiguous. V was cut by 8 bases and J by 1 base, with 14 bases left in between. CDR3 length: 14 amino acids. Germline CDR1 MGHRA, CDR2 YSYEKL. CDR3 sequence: CASALGLFQETQYF. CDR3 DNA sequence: TGCGCCAGCGCCCTTGGGCTTTTCCAAGAGACCCAGTACTTC.

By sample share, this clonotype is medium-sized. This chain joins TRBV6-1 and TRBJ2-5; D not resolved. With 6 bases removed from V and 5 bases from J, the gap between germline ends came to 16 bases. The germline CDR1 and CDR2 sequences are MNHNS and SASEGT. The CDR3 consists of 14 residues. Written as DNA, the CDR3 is TGTGCCAGCAGCCCCTCCTGGACCGGGGAGACCCAGTACTTC. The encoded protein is CASSPSWTGETQYF.

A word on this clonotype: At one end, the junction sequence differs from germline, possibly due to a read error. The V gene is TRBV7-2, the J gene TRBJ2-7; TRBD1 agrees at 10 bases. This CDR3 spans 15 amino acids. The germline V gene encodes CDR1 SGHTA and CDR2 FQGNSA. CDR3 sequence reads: CASSLYGQGGDEQHF. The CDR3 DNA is TGTGCCAGCAGCTTATATGGACAGGGGGGGGACGAGCAGCACTTC.

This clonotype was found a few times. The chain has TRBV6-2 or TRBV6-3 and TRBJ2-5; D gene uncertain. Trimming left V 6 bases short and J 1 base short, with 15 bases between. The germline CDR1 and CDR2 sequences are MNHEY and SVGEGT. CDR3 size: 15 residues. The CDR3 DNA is TGTGCCAGCAGCCCTCCTGGAGCAGCCCAAGAGACCCAGTACTTC. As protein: CASSPPGAAQETQYF.

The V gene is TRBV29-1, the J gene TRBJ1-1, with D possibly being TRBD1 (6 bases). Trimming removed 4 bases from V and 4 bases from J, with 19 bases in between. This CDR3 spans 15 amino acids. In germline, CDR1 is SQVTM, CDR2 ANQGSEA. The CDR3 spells CSVGVPLGARTEAFF. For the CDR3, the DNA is TGCAGCGTTGGGGTCCCGCTGGGGGCACGCACTGAAGCTTTCTTT.

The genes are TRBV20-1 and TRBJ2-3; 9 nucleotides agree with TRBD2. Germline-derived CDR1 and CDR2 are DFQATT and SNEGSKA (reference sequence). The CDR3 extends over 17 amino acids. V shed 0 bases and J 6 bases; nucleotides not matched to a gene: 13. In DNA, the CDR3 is TGCAGTGCTAGAGAAGTCGGGGCGGGAGGGGCCGGTGATACGCAGTATTTT. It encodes CSAREVGAGGAGDTQYF.

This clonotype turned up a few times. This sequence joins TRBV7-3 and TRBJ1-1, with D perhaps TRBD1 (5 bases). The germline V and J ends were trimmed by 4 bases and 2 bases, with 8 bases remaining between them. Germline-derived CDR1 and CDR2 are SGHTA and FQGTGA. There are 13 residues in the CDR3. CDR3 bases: TGTGCCAGCAGCTCGGGGGTCAACACTGAAGCTTTCTTT. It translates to CASSSGVNTEAFF.

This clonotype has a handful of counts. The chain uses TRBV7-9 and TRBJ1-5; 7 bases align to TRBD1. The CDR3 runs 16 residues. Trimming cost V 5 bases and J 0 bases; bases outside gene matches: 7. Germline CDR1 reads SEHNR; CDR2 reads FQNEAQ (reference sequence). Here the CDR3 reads CASSAGTVLSNQPQHF. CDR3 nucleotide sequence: TGTGCCAGCAGCGCCGGGACAGTCCTTAGCAATCAGCCCCAGCATTTT.

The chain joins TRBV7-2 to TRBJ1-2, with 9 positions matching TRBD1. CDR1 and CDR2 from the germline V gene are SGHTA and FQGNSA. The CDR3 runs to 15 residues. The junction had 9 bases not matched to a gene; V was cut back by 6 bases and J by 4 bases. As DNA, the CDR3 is TGTGCCAGCAGTGCTGGACAGGGGAGAGGCTATGGCTACACCTTC. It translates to CASSAGQGRGYGYTF. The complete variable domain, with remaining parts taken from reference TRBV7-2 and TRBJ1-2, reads GAGVSQSPSNKVTEKGKDVELRCDPISGHTALYWYRQSLGQGLEFLIYFQGNSAPDKSGLPSDRFSAERTGGSVSTLTIQRTQQEDSAVYLCASSAGQGRGYGYTFGSGTRLTVV.

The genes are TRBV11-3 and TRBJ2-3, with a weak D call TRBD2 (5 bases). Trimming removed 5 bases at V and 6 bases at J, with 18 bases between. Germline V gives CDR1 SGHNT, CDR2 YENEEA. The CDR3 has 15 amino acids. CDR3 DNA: TGTGCCAGCAGCCTCGACGGGGTGGCGTATGATACGCAGTATTTT. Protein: CASSLDGVAYDTQYF.

The DNA for the CDR3 is TGTGCCAGCAATCAGTTTGCTCGCAATCAGCCCCAGCATTTT. Amino acids: CASNQFARNQPQHF. J is TRBJ1-5 and V is TRBV2, with D unclear. Deletions cut 7 bases from V and 2 bases from J, with 12 bases between. This CDR3 spans 14 amino acids. Germline CDR1 and CDR2: SNHLY and FYNNEI.

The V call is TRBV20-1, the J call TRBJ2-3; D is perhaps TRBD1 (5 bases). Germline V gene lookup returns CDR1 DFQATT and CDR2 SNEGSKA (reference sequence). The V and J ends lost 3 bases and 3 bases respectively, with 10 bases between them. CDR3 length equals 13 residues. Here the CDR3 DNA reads TGCAGTGCTAGGACAGTGGGGACAGATACGCAGTATTTT. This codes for CSARTVGTDTQYF.

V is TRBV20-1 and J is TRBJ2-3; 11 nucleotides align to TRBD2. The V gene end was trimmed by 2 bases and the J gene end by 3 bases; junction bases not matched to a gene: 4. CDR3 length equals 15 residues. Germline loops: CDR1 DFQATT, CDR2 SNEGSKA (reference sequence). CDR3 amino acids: CSARKTSGTTDTQYF. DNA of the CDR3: TGCAGTGCTAGAAAGACTAGCGGGACGACAGATACGCAGTATTTT.

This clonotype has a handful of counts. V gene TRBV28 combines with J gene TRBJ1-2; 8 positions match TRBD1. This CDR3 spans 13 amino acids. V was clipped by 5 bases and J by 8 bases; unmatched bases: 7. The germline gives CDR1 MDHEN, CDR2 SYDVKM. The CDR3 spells CASSPRQGQGYTF. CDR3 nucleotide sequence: TGTGCCAGCAGTCCTCGACAGGGGCAAGGCTACACCTTC.

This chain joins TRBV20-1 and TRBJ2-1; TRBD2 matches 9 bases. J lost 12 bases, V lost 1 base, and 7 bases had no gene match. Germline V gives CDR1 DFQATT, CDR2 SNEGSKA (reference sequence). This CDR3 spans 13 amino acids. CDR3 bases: TGCAGTGCTAGAGGATCTAGCGGGATATGGCAGTTCTTC. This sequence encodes CSARGSSGIWQFF.

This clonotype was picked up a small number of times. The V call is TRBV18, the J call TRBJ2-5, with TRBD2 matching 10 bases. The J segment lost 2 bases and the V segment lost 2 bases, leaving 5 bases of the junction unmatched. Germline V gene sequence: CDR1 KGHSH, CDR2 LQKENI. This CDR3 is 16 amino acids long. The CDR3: CASSPWSGGEQETQYF. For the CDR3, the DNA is TGTGCCAGCTCACCATGGAGCGGGGGGGAACAAGAGACCCAGTACTTC.

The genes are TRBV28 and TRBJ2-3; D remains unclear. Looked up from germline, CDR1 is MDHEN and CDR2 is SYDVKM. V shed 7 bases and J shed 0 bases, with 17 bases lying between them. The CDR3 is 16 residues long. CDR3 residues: CASNLGPHSSTDTQYF. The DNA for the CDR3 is TGTGCCAGCAACCTCGGGCCACATTCTAGCACAGATACGCAGTATTTT.

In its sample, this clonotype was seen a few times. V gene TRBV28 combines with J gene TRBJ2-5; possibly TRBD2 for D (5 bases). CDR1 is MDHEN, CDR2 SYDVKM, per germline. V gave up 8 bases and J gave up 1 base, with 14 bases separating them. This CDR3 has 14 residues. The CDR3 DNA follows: TGTGCCAGCTCCGTCGGAGGCATCCAAGAGACCCAGTACTTC. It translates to CASSVGGIQETQYF. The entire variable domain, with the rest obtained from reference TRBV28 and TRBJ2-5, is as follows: DVKVTQSSRYLVKRTGEKVFLECVQDMDHENMFWYRQDPGLGLRLIYFSYDVKMKEKGDIPEGYSVSREKKERFSLILESASTNQTSMYLCASSVGGIQETQYFGPGTRLLVL.

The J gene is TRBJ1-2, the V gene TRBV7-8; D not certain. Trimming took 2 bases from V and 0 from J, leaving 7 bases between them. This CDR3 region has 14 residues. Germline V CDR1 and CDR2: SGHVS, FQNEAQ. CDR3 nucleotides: TGTGCCAGCAGCTTACTGTCGGCTAACTATGGCTACACCTTC. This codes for CASSLLSANYGYTF.

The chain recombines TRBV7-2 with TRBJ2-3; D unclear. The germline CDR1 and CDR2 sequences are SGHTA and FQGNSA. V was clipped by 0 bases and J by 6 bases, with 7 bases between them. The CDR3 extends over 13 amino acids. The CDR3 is CASSLARSDTQYF. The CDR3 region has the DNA TGTGCCAGCAGCTTAGCCAGGAGCGATACGCAGTATTTT.

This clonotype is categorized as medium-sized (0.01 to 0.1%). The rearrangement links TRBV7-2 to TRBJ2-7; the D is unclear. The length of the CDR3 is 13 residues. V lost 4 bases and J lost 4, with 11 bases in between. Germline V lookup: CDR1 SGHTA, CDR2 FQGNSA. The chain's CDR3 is CASSSALGYEQYF. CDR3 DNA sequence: TGTGCCAGCAGCTCAGCGCTGGGTTACGAGCAGTACTTC.

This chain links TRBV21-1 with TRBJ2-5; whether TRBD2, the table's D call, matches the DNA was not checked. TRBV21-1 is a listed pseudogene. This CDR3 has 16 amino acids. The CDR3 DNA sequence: TGTGCCAGCAGCAAGATCAGCGGGAGGTACCAAGAGACCCAGTACTTC. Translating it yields CASSKISGRYQETQYF.

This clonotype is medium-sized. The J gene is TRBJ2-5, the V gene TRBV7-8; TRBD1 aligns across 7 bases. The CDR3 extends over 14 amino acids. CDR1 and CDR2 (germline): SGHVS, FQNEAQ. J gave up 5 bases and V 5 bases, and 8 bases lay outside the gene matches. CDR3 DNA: TGTGCCAGCAGCACGGGACAGCCTCGGGAGACCCAGTACTTC. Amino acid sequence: CASSTGQPRETQYF.